This T cell receptor (beta chain) originates from a study of CD8+CD57+ T cells in acquired aplastic anemia. Study overall: Average DNA yield from sorted CD4+ and CD8+ cells was approximately 3.2 ug.

Sequencing was done on patients that had shown CD8+CD57+ cell expansion by flow cytometry. Receipt of therapy had not occurred in any patient by the time of blood sampling. General observations from the study: Fewer than 30 CD8+ CDR3 sequences were shared between patients and controls.

This clonotype was picked up one time. The antigen remains undetermined. Profiling that covered TCR beta VDJ and CDR3 relied on genomic DNA as its template. TCRdb used MiXCR to reprocess the reads, holding one entry per CDR3 protein. The sample records some 120,000 distinct CDR3 sequences, about 40% being singletons. The clonotype comes from a human donor with aplastic anemia. What was sequenced was sorted CD4+, CD8+, or CD8+CD57+ T cells (not recorded which) from PBMCs.

The CDR3 region has the DNA TGCAGCGTTCAGGGCCTGGGGACCTACGAGCAGTACTTC. This gives the protein CSVQGLGTYEQYF. The J gene is TRBJ2-7, the V gene TRBV29-1; the D gene is possibly TRBD1 (5 bases). V lost 5 bases and J 2 bases, leaving 13 bases between the germline ends. The CDR3 consists of 13 residues. CDR1 SQVTM and CDR2 ANQGSEA come from the germline V gene.